Sequencing of this T cell receptor beta chain was carried out in a study of T cells in Graves' hyperthyroidism and ophthalmopathy. This clonotype was recorded many times. What it binds is unknown. Germline V gene data show CDR1 as SGHVS and CDR2 as FQNEAQ. The CDR3 has 14 residues. V lost 4 bases and J 6 bases, leaving 16 bases between the germline ends. TCR beta CDR3 regions were amplified from RNA transcripts. During a first-round RT-PCR of the TCR CDR3, the HTBI primer set was used. TCRdb itself ran the multiplex PCR reads through MiXCR, one entry per CDR3 protein. The sample carries 350,000 to 400,000 distinct CDR3 sequences, around a sixth recorded once. The study included ophthalmopathy patients with Clinical Activity Score at least 3, NOSPECS grade at least 4 and duration under 3 months. Clinical symptoms, serum thyroxine, TRAb, thyroid ultrasound and orbital computed tomography established diagnosis.

Notes on the study in general: Ophthalmopathy and stable hyperthyroidism were separated by a 13 V-J model. In the blood, most expanded thyroid clonotypes above 0.001 appeared as well.

The sequenced sample was blood. This TCR derives from a man aged 18 to 35 with Graves' ophthalmopathy. This chain connects TRBV7-8 to TRBJ2-7; D may correspond to TRBD1 or TRBD2 (5 bases each). The CDR3 nucleotides are TGTGCCAGCAGCTCCCCCTCCGGGACGGCCGAGCAGTACTTC. Amino acid sequence: CASSSPSGTAEQYF.